One sample yielded the 17 T cell receptor beta chains listed below, sequenced in a study of blood T cell repertoires in COVID-19 (dated by TCRdb to 2018 to 2020). To prepare the library, the immunoSEQ multiplex PCR assay was applied. The table comes from immuneACCESS by way of TCRdb, which keeps in-frame sequences with V and J called. Part of the clones is missing from these tables; in studies checked, under half for an unresolved V gene and the rest for unknown reasons. Within this sample are 250,000 or so clones, with approximately 90% of them counted one time only. The ten largest clonotypes hold 0.95% to 1% of the sample. Sequenced sample: peripheral blood. These receptors were obtained from a woman between 40 and 50 years old who had recovered from COVID-19.

This chain connects TRBV9 to TRBJ2-1, with D tentatively TRBD2 (6 bases). This CDR3 spans 15 amino acids. The V end lost 4 bases, the J end lost 2 bases, and 13 bases lay between the germline ends. The V gene's germline CDR1 is SGDLS and CDR2 YYNGEE. CDR3 coding DNA: TGTGCCAGCAGCCCGAGTGGAGGGGCCTACAATGAGCAGTTCTTC. This gives the protein CASSPSGGAYNEQFF. The full variable domain, completed using reference TRBV9 and TRBJ2-1, is DSGVTQTPKHLITATGQRVTLRCSPRSGDLSVYWYQQSLDQGLQFLIQYYNGEERAKGNILERFSAQQFPDLHSELNLSSLELGDSALYFCASSPSGGAYNEQFFGPGTRLTVL.

The chain is built from TRBV6-5 and TRBJ1-2, with 7 positions matching TRBD1. CDR1 MNHEY and CDR2 SVGAGI come from the germline V gene. Losses at the gene ends were 0 bases for V and 4 bases for J; bases not matched to a gene: 5. CDR3 length: 15 amino acids. The CDR3 DNA follows: TGTGCCAGCAGTTACTCGAGACAGGGAACCTATGGCTACACCTTC. This translates into CASSYSRQGTYGYTF.

The gene calls are TRBV14 and TRBJ2-1; 8 nucleotides match TRBD2. This CDR3 has 16 amino acids. The trim removed 4 bases at V and 4 bases at J, leaving 9 bases unmatched. Looked up from germline, CDR1 is SGHDN and CDR2 is FVKESK. Written as DNA, the CDR3 is TGTGCCAGCAGCCCCCGGGTGGGACTAGAGTACAATGAGCAGTTCTTC. Its translation: CASSPRVGLEYNEQFF.

The chain has TRBV5-4 and TRBJ1-2; 7 nucleotides align to TRBD1. V was clipped by 4 bases and J by 5 bases; unmatched bases: 8. Per germline, CDR1 SGHNT and CDR2 YYREEE (reference sequence). This CDR3 has 14 residues. The CDR3 loop is CASSPGTVPYGYTF. In nucleotides, the CDR3 is TGTGCCAGCAGCCCCGGGACAGTTCCTTATGGCTACACCTTC.

This chain connects TRBV19 to TRBJ2-3; perhaps TRBD1 as D (6 bases). The germline V gene encodes CDR1 LNHDA and CDR2 SQIVND (reference sequence). The CDR3 spans 16 residues. V was clipped by 7 bases and J by 3 bases, with 20 bases between them. The CDR3 protein is CASTTAPGHPTDTQYF. The CDR3 DNA sequence: TGTGCCAGTACCACAGCCCCGGGACACCCGACAGATACGCAGTATTTT.

The chain is built from TRBV2 and TRBJ2-7; possible D gene TRBD2, 6 bases. Trimming pared 1 base from V and 6 bases from J, leaving 16 bases between. Germline V gene data show CDR1 as SNHLY and CDR2 as FYNNEI. This CDR3 comprises 15 residues. The CDR3 DNA reads TGTGCCAGCAGTGAAGGGGGGGTTGGAAACGGCGAGCAGTACTTC. Protein: CASSEGGVGNGEQYF.

Here the CDR3 DNA reads TGTGCCACCAGTGGGCAGGATCTCAAGGACAATCAGCCCCAGCATTTT. This translates into CATSGQDLKDNQPQHF. The J gene is TRBJ1-5, the V gene TRBV24-1; D is ambiguous. Germline assignment: CDR1 KGHDR and CDR2 SFDVKD. The CDR3 has 16 residues. Deletions cut 5 bases from V and 3 bases from J, with 16 bases between.

The chain links TRBV12-5 to TRBJ2-2, with 12 bases identical to TRBD2. Trimming removed 1 base from V and 2 bases from J; junction bases left unmatched: 8. The germline gives CDR1 LGHNT, CDR2 FRNRAP. The CDR3 contains 19 residues. The CDR3 DNA is TGTGCTAGTGGTTTGGCCCTAGGACTAGCGGGGACCAACACCGGGGAGCTGTTTTTT. As protein: CASGLALGLAGTNTGELFF. Combining the CDR3 with reference TRBV12-5 and TRBJ2-2 gives the whole variable domain DARVTQTPRHKVTEMGQEVTMRCQPILGHNTVFWYRQTMMQGLELLAYFRNRAPLDDSGMPKDRFSAEMPDATLATLKIQPSEPRDSAVYFCASGLALGLAGTNTGELFFGEGSRLTVL.

This clone has a single count. V is TRBV6-1 and J is TRBJ1-3; unclear D gene. The CDR3 length is 16 residues. CDR1 is MNHNS and CDR2 is SASEGT in the germline V gene. Trimming removed 2 bases from V and 0 bases from J, with 11 bases in between. DNA for the CDR3: TGTGCCAGCAGTGAATTGGGCAGCAACTCTGGAAACACCATATATTTT. Residues: CASSELGSNSGNTIYF.

The chain has TRBV5-8 and TRBJ2-2; D perhaps matches TRBD2 (7 bases). Trimming pared 0 bases from V and 6 bases from J, leaving 18 bases between. The CDR3 contains 17 residues. Germline CDR1 and CDR2: SGHTS and YDEGEE. CDR3 nucleotide sequence: TGTGCCAGCAGCTTGGCCCCCGGGACGGGGGGCTCCGGGGAGCTGTTTTTT. It encodes CASSLAPGTGGSGELFF.

This clone was counted a single time. The chain employs TRBV11-3 and TRBJ1-2, with D maybe TRBD1 (6 bases). CDR3 length: 16 residues. The germline V gene has CDR1 SGHNT and CDR2 YENEEA. V dropped 1 base and J dropped 2 bases, with 14 bases sitting between them. The CDR3: CASSLARGGPNYGYTF. The DNA of the CDR3 is TGTGCCAGCAGCTTAGCCCGGGGGGGGCCCAACTATGGCTACACCTTC.

The chain combines TRBV5-8 with TRBJ1-5; D uncertain. Trimming took off 2 bases at V and 6 bases at J, with 6 bases between the two ends. The germline V gene encodes CDR1 SGHTS and CDR2 YDEGEE. CDR3 length: 12 residues. Here the CDR3 DNA reads TGTGCCAGCAGCTTCTCGGGTCAGCCCCAGCATTTT. Protein: CASSFSGQPQHF.

The chain has TRBV30 and TRBJ2-1; 8 bases match TRBD2. The germline V gene has CDR1 GTSNPN and CDR2 SVGIG (reference sequence). The CDR3 runs 16 residues. V lost 0 bases, J lost 6 bases, and 10 bases stayed unmatched. In nucleotides, the CDR3 is TGTGCCTGGAGTGTAGGGCGCGGGAGGCCTGGCAATGAGCAGTTCTTC. It translates to CAWSVGRGRPGNEQFF.

The chain has TRBV7-2 and TRBJ1-6, with D possibly being TRBD1 (5 bases). Between the trimmed V and J ends, which lost 0 bases and 8 bases, there was a span of 11 bases. Germline V CDR1 and CDR2: SGHTA, FQGNSA. The CDR3 is made up of 15 amino acids. CDR3 protein: CASSLAGGRDSPLHF. The CDR3 nucleotides read TGTGCCAGCAGCTTAGCGGGGGGACGGGATTCACCCCTCCACTTT. Based on the CDR3 plus reference TRBV7-2 and TRBJ1-6, the full variable domain is GAGVSQSPSNKVTEKGKDVELRCDPISGHTALYWYRQSLGQGLEFLIYFQGNSAPDKSGLPSDRFSAERTGGSVSTLTIQRTQQEDSAVYLCASSLAGGRDSPLHFGNGTRLTVT.

V usage is TRBV3-1 (or the pseudogene TRBV3-2) and J usage is TRBJ2-2; TRBD1 matches 7 bases. Per the germline V gene, CDR1 is LGHDT and CDR2 is YNNKEL (reference sequence). V lost 0 bases to trimming and J lost 7 bases; unmatched junction nucleotides: 8. This CDR3 is 16 amino acids long. The CDR3 sequence: CASSQDGGQLGGELFF. For the CDR3, the DNA is TGTGCCAGCAGCCAAGATGGGGGACAGCTGGGCGGGGAGCTGTTTTTT.

In its sample, this clone was seen a few times. Other DNA sequences in the sample encode the same CDR3. The chain carries TRBV7-9 and TRBJ1-5; the match to TRBD1 covers 8 bases. CDR3 size: 14 residues. Germline trimming cut 5 bases from V and 7 bases from J; bases unmatched to any gene: 7. CDR1 and CDR2 from the germline V gene are SEHNR and FQNEAQ (reference sequence). The CDR3 DNA follows: TGTGCCAGCAGCCCGGACAGGGTAGGACAGCCCCAGCATTTT. Amino acid sequence: CASSPDRVGQPQHF.

The genes are TRBV20-1 and TRBJ1-1; D unclear. CDR3 length equals 11 residues. Germline V gene data show CDR1 as DFQATT and CDR2 as SNEGSKA (reference sequence). Trimming removed 3 bases at V and 5 bases at J, with 7 bases between. The CDR3 sequence is CSARPGTEAFF. As DNA, the CDR3 is TGCAGTGCTAGGCCGGGAACTGAAGCTTTCTTT.